This T cell receptor (beta chain) was found in a study of response to subunit inactivated influenza vaccine. General observations from the study: The study's authors posited that every seasonal influenza vaccination enlists few new T cells.

TCRdb ran MiXCR on the RT-PCR reads and lists one entry per CDR3 protein. This sample carries hundreds of thousands of distinct CDR3 sequences, approximately 14% of them seen once, and the ten largest clones take approximately 7.6%. Germline V gives CDR1 DFQATT, CDR2 SNEGSKA (reference sequence). V shed 6 bases and J shed 5 bases, with 2 bases lying between them. The CDR3 extends over 9 amino acids. Remarks on this clonotype: Its specificity is unknown.

The V call is TRBV20-1, the J call TRBJ2-1; D unresolved. Sequenced here: PBMCs from blood, sampled roughly 2 weeks before vaccination. This receptor was taken from a man between 45 and 60 years old who received an inactivated influenza vaccine. The CDR3 protein is CSANNEQFF. DNA for the CDR3: TGCAGTGCAAACAATGAGCAGTTCTTC.